The rows below give T cell receptor beta chains drawn from one sample of a study of T-cell memory formation after mild COVID-19. TCRdb re-analysed the 5' RACE reads in MiXCR, keeping a single row per CDR3 protein. The repertoire holds almost 550,000 distinct CDR3 sequences, about 20% seen once, with roughly an eighth in the top ten. Material: PBMCs or a T cell subset sorted from them (not recorded which). These receptor sequences come from an adult woman who had mild COVID-19 (a few samples of this study predate the infection). Cell type and time point are not known. Each CDR3 is given with its conserved first and last residue. D genes are given only for firm matches. Clone size, where shown, is once, few, many, or a class for clones that have expanded.

v_call: TRBV14; clone_size: few; d_call: TRBD2; cdr3_length: 16; j_call: TRBJ2-1; cdr3_aa: CASSQGTSGIYNEQFF; cdr3_nt: TGTGCCAGCAGCCAAGGGACTAGCGGGATTTACAATGAGCAGTTCTTC
v_call: TRBV25-1; clone_size: few; d_call: .; cdr3_length: 15; j_call: TRBJ2-6; cdr3_aa: CASSDQGYGANVLTF; cdr3_nt: TGTGCCAGCAGTGATCAGGGATATGGGGCCAACGTCCTGACTTTC
v_call: TRBV19; clone_size: .; d_call: .; cdr3_length: 14; j_call: TRBJ2-1; cdr3_aa: CATGSHSSYNEQFF; cdr3_nt: TGTGCCACCGGGTCCCATAGCTCCTACAATGAGCAGTTCTTC
v_call: TRBV6-6; clone_size: few; d_call: TRBD1; cdr3_length: 17; j_call: TRBJ1-1; cdr3_aa: CASSYPGTGGRGTEAFF; cdr3_nt: TGTGCCAGCAGTTACCCGGGGACAGGGGGCCGGGGCACTGAAGCTTTCTTT
v_call: TRBV12-3/TRBV12-4; clone_size: .; d_call: .; cdr3_length: 13; j_call: TRBJ1-2; cdr3_aa: CASTLGLGLGYTF; cdr3_nt: TGTGCCAGCACCCTCGGTCTGGGGCTGGGCTACACCTTC
v_call: TRBV30; clone_size: .; d_call: .; cdr3_length: 13; j_call: TRBJ2-2; cdr3_aa: CAWSGWGAGELFF; cdr3_nt: TGTGCCTGGAGCGGATGGGGGGCCGGGGAGCTGTTTTTT
v_call: TRBV5-1; clone_size: many; d_call: .; cdr3_length: 14; j_call: TRBJ2-1; cdr3_aa: CASSLDRGGNEQFF; cdr3_nt: TGCGCCAGCAGCTTGGACAGGGGGGGCAATGAGCAGTTCTTC
v_call: TRBV5-4; clone_size: .; d_call: .; cdr3_length: 15; j_call: TRBJ2-5; cdr3_aa: CASSLVQGGVETQYF; cdr3_nt: TGTGCCAGCAGCTTGGTACAGGGTGGGGTGGAGACCCAGTACTTC
v_call: TRBV20-1; clone_size: .; d_call: .; cdr3_length: 15; j_call: TRBJ2-3; cdr3_aa: CSASGEGEGTDTQYF; cdr3_nt: TGCAGTGCTTCTGGTGAGGGAGAGGGCACAGATACGCAGTATTTT
v_call: TRBV7-7; clone_size: .; d_call: TRBD2; cdr3_length: 13; j_call: TRBJ2-1; cdr3_aa: CASGLAGVNEQFF; cdr3_nt: TGTGCTAGCGGACTAGCGGGAGTAAATGAGCAGTTCTTC
v_call: TRBV4-2; clone_size: .; d_call: .; cdr3_length: 17; j_call: TRBJ2-1; cdr3_aa: CASSQVILPSSYNEQFF; cdr3_nt: TGTGCCAGCAGCCAAGTTATACTTCCGAGCTCCTACAATGAGCAGTTCTTC
v_call: TRBV30; clone_size: few; d_call: .; cdr3_length: 11; j_call: TRBJ2-7; cdr3_aa: CAWSVTYEQYF; cdr3_nt: TGTGCCTGGAGTGTAACCTACGAGCAGTACTTC
v_call: TRBV4-3; clone_size: .; d_call: .; cdr3_length: 16; j_call: TRBJ2-3; cdr3_aa: CASSQDPKGSTDTQYF; cdr3_nt: TGCGCCAGCAGCCAAGATCCTAAGGGCAGCACAGATACGCAGTATTTT
v_call: TRBV24-1; clone_size: many; d_call: .; cdr3_length: 12; j_call: TRBJ2-7; cdr3_aa: CATSDGSYEQYF; cdr3_nt: TGTGCCACCAGTGACGGATCCTACGAGCAGTACTTC
v_call: TRBV11-3; clone_size: .; d_call: .; cdr3_length: 14; j_call: TRBJ2-1; cdr3_aa: CASSLEAGYNEQFF; cdr3_nt: TGTGCCAGCAGCTTAGAGGCGGGATACAATGAGCAGTTCTTC
v_call: TRBV7-2; clone_size: .; d_call: .; cdr3_length: 15; j_call: TRBJ2-1; cdr3_aa: CASSFNGGSYNEQFF; cdr3_nt: TGTGCCAGCAGCTTTAACGGGGGCTCCTACAATGAGCAGTTCTTC
v_call: TRBV6-6; clone_size: .; d_call: .; cdr3_length: 14; j_call: TRBJ1-2; cdr3_aa: CASNGVGLPYGYTF; cdr3_nt: TGTGCCAGCAACGGGGTAGGGTTGCCCTATGGCTACACCTTC
v_call: TRBV7-3; clone_size: .; d_call: .; cdr3_length: 14; j_call: TRBJ2-1; cdr3_aa: CASSLYGSGNEQFF; cdr3_nt: TGTGCCAGCAGCTTGTACGGGTCAGGCAATGAGCAGTTCTTC
v_call: TRBV7-8; clone_size: .; d_call: TRBD1; cdr3_length: 15; j_call: TRBJ2-5; cdr3_aa: CASTGPGQHQETQYF; cdr3_nt: TGTGCCAGCACTGGCCCGGGACAGCACCAAGAGACCCAGTACTTC
v_call: TRBV29-1; clone_size: .; d_call: .; cdr3_length: 12; j_call: TRBJ2-7; cdr3_aa: CSAKQGSYEQYF; cdr3_nt: TGCAGCGCCAAACAGGGTTCCTACGAGCAGTACTTC
v_call: TRBV19; clone_size: few; d_call: .; cdr3_length: 12; j_call: TRBJ1-1; cdr3_aa: CASQRGNTEAFF; cdr3_nt: TGTGCCAGTCAACGTGGGAACACTGAAGCTTTCTTT
v_call: TRBV10-3; clone_size: few; d_call: .; cdr3_length: 16; j_call: TRBJ2-1; cdr3_aa: CAISDHKGESYNEQFF; cdr3_nt: TGTGCCATCAGTGATCATAAGGGAGAAAGCTACAATGAGCAGTTCTTC
v_call: TRBV29-1; clone_size: few; d_call: TRBD2; cdr3_length: 12; j_call: TRBJ2-2; cdr3_aa: CSVAGGTGELFF; cdr3_nt: TGCAGCGTGGCGGGGGGCACCGGGGAGCTGTTTTTT
v_call: TRBV5-1; clone_size: few; d_call: TRBD1; cdr3_length: 17; j_call: TRBJ2-6; cdr3_aa: CASRPGQGAGGANVLTF; cdr3_nt: TGCGCCAGCAGACCCGGACAGGGGGCTGGTGGGGCCAACGTCCTGACTTTC
v_call: TRBV15; clone_size: .; d_call: TRBD1; cdr3_length: 15; j_call: TRBJ2-2; cdr3_aa: CATSRGDRGNGELFF; cdr3_nt: TGTGCCACCAGCAGAGGTGACAGGGGAAACGGGGAGCTGTTTTTT
v_call: TRBV6-5; clone_size: .; d_call: .; cdr3_length: 13; j_call: TRBJ1-2; cdr3_aa: CASSSGHFYGYTF; cdr3_nt: TGTGCCAGCAGTTCGGGACACTTCTATGGCTACACCTTC
v_call: TRBV28; clone_size: .; d_call: .; cdr3_length: 12; j_call: TRBJ2-3; cdr3_aa: CASRPGTDTQYF; cdr3_nt: TGTGCCAGCAGGCCGGGCACAGATACGCAGTATTTT
v_call: TRBV5-1; clone_size: .; d_call: .; cdr3_length: 16; j_call: TRBJ2-1; cdr3_aa: CASSLAGTRSYNEQFF; cdr3_nt: TGCGCCAGCAGCTTGGCGGGGACACGCTCCTACAATGAGCAGTTCTTC
v_call: TRBV2; clone_size: .; d_call: .; cdr3_length: 15; j_call: TRBJ2-5; cdr3_aa: CASSGLRLRAETQYF; cdr3_nt: TGTGCCAGCAGTGGACTGCGCCTAAGGGCAGAGACCCAGTACTTC
v_call: TRBV5-1; clone_size: .; d_call: .; cdr3_length: 15; j_call: TRBJ2-2; cdr3_aa: CASSLVPTTPGELFF; cdr3_nt: TGCGCCAGCAGCTTGGTTCCCACCACGCCAGGGGAGCTGTTTTTT
v_call: TRBV5-1; clone_size: .; d_call: .; cdr3_length: 15; j_call: TRBJ2-2; cdr3_aa: CASSFQSGATGELFF; cdr3_nt: TGCGCCAGCAGCTTCCAGTCGGGAGCCACCGGGGAGCTGTTTTTT
v_call: TRBV7-3; clone_size: few; d_call: .; cdr3_length: 13; j_call: TRBJ2-1; cdr3_aa: CASSFFLGNEQFF; cdr3_nt: TGTGCCAGCAGCTTCTTCCTAGGCAATGAGCAGTTCTTC
v_call: TRBV5-1; clone_size: many; d_call: TRBD2; cdr3_length: 17; j_call: TRBJ2-1; cdr3_aa: CASSVGLLRDGGNEQFF; cdr3_nt: TGCGCCAGCAGCGTGGGACTACTGAGGGATGGTGGCAATGAGCAGTTCTTC
v_call: TRBV6-1; clone_size: few; d_call: .; cdr3_length: 13; j_call: TRBJ1-1; cdr3_aa: CASSEGTGREAFF; cdr3_nt: TGTGCCAGCAGTGAAGGTACAGGGCGAGAAGCTTTCTTT
v_call: TRBV18; clone_size: .; d_call: .; cdr3_length: 15; j_call: TRBJ1-1; cdr3_aa: CASSPPVGVNTEAFF; cdr3_nt: TGTGCCAGCTCACCACCGGTAGGAGTAAACACTGAAGCTTTCTTT
v_call: TRBV25-1; clone_size: .; d_call: TRBD2; cdr3_length: 19; j_call: TRBJ2-1; cdr3_aa: CASSEGSGKSQSSYNEQFF; cdr3_nt: TGTGCCAGCAGTGAAGGGAGCGGGAAATCTCAATCCTCCTACAATGAGCAGTTCTTC
v_call: TRBV7-9; clone_size: .; d_call: .; cdr3_length: 16; j_call: TRBJ1-5; cdr3_aa: CASSLSGADLNQPQHF; cdr3_nt: TGTGCCAGCAGCTTATCAGGGGCCGACCTCAATCAGCCCCAGCATTTT
v_call: TRBV4-1; clone_size: .; d_call: TRBD1; cdr3_length: 15; j_call: TRBJ2-7; cdr3_aa: CASSQTGQGLREQYF; cdr3_nt: TGCGCCAGCAGCCAGACGGGACAGGGGTTACGTGAGCAGTACTTC
v_call: TRBV7-8; clone_size: .; d_call: TRBD2; cdr3_length: 15; j_call: TRBJ2-5; cdr3_aa: CASSRGLAGKETQYF; cdr3_nt: TGTGCCAGCAGCCGAGGACTAGCGGGGAAAGAGACCCAGTACTTC
v_call: TRBV6-5; clone_size: .; d_call: .; cdr3_length: 17; j_call: TRBJ1-2; cdr3_aa: CASSYSGTRQGPYGYTF; cdr3_nt: TGTGCCAGCAGTTACTCGGGGACCCGGCAGGGGCCCTATGGCTACACCTTC
v_call: TRBV5-1; clone_size: few; d_call: TRBD1; cdr3_length: 19; j_call: TRBJ1-1; cdr3_aa: CASSLLVGRQTGINTEAFF; cdr3_nt: TGCGCCAGCAGCTTGTTGGTAGGAAGACAGACAGGGATCAACACTGAAGCTTTCTTT
v_call: TRBV19; clone_size: .; d_call: TRBD2; cdr3_length: 16; j_call: TRBJ2-7; cdr3_aa: CASGFGTSVSRNEQYF; cdr3_nt: TGTGCCAGTGGGTTCGGGACTAGCGTCTCGCGCAACGAGCAGTACTTC
v_call: TRBV12-3/TRBV12-4; clone_size: .; d_call: TRBD1; cdr3_length: 15; j_call: TRBJ1-1; cdr3_aa: CASSGTGEMNTEAFF; cdr3_nt: TGTGCCAGCAGCGGGACAGGGGAAATGAACACTGAAGCTTTCTTT
v_call: TRBV4-2; clone_size: .; d_call: TRBD1; cdr3_length: 15; j_call: TRBJ1-2; cdr3_aa: CASSPFDRDSYGYTF; cdr3_nt: TGTGCCAGCAGCCCTTTTGACCGGGACAGCTATGGCTACACCTTC
v_call: TRBV18; clone_size: .; d_call: TRBD2; cdr3_length: 17; j_call: TRBJ2-3; cdr3_aa: CASSRGAGGSSTDTQYF; cdr3_nt: TGTGCCAGCTCCCGCGGAGCGGGGGGATCTAGCACAGATACGCAGTATTTT
v_call: TRBV3-1; clone_size: .; d_call: TRBD1; cdr3_length: 14; j_call: TRBJ2-5; cdr3_aa: CASSQGTVQETQYF; cdr3_nt: TGTGCCAGCAGCCAGGGGACAGTCCAAGAGACCCAGTACTTC
v_call: TRBV3-1; clone_size: .; d_call: .; cdr3_length: 17; j_call: TRBJ2-1; cdr3_aa: CASSHRLASDGDNEQFF; cdr3_nt: TGTGCCAGCAGTCACAGATTAGCGTCCGACGGGGACAATGAGCAGTTCTTC
v_call: TRBV7-9; clone_size: .; d_call: .; cdr3_length: 16; j_call: TRBJ2-7; cdr3_aa: CASSRQSTSRGYEQYF; cdr3_nt: TGTGCCAGCAGCCGACAGAGCACGTCGAGAGGTTACGAGCAGTACTTC
v_call: TRBV12-3/TRBV12-4; clone_size: .; d_call: TRBD2; cdr3_length: 16; j_call: TRBJ2-7; cdr3_aa: CASSLKVPSGSYEQYF; cdr3_nt: TGTGCCAGCAGTTTGAAGGTGCCGAGCGGGAGCTACGAGCAGTACTTC
v_call: TRBV3-1; clone_size: few; d_call: .; cdr3_length: 14; j_call: TRBJ1-6; cdr3_aa: CASSQGQAGSPLHF; cdr3_nt: TGTGCCAGCAGCCAAGGTCAGGCGGGCTCACCCCTCCACTTT
v_call: TRBV12-3/TRBV12-4; clone_size: once; d_call: .; cdr3_length: 15; j_call: TRBJ1-1; cdr3_aa: CASTVRAGWYTEAFF; cdr3_nt: TGTGCCAGCACCGTAAGGGCAGGGTGGTACACTGAAGCTTTCTTT
v_call: TRBV12-3/TRBV12-4; clone_size: few; d_call: .; cdr3_length: 14; j_call: TRBJ1-1; cdr3_aa: CASSLSGGHTEAFF; cdr3_nt: TGTGCCAGCAGTTTAAGCGGCGGGCACACTGAAGCTTTCTTT
v_call: TRBV9; clone_size: few; d_call: .; cdr3_length: 13; j_call: TRBJ2-7; cdr3_aa: CASSVGSKYEQYF; cdr3_nt: TGTGCCAGCAGCGTCGGGAGCAAGTACGAGCAGTACTTC